The rows below give T cell receptor beta chains drawn from one sample of a study of CD8 T cells in ankylosing spondylitis. A single record per CDR3 protein comes from TCRdb applying MiXCR to the 5' RACE reads. The sample has about 390,000 distinct CDR3 sequences, 20% to 25% seen once. What was sequenced was blood, either unsorted or a sorted T cell fraction (not recorded which). The receptors shown here come from a male donor with ankylosing spondylitis. CDR3s leave out the opening cysteine and the closing phenylalanine or tryptophan.

v_call cdr3_aa
TRBV30 ACRIGNTIY
TRBV29-1 SATEDEQF
TRBV29-1 SFSLTGLQETQY
TRBV7-8 ASGQIDGLNTEAF
TRBV18 ASSGLAASTDTQY
TRBV5-5 ASSLGRGDYNEQF
TRBV28 ASTQPGFRPNTEAF
TRBV6-6 ASRGAVNTEAF
TRBV20-1 SARAGGNTGELF
TRBV5-4 ASTRDRGQNYNEQF
TRBV7-2 ASSLRLAGDPSTDTQY
TRBV28 ASRATGLAGDYSYEQY
TRBV7-2 ASSSRIANAEQF
TRBV6-6 ASSYRPTQPQH
TRBV9 ASSVGSGSYLDTQY
TRBV5-1 ASSLAGLAGNGETQY
TRBV20-1 SARGGQGLDEQY
TRBV7-8 ASSLPPRGRAGTGELF
TRBV6-2/TRBV6-3 ASSYYGGVSEKLF
TRBV20-1 SPRQGRSPLH
TRBV28 ASSSSTSIDTEAF
TRBV10-3 AISQAGIHAGANVLT
TRBV28 ASSLPGVLTGELF
TRBV15 ATSREGFGANVLT
TRBV9 ASSALTGGDTGELF
TRBV6-2/TRBV6-3 ASSYGLAGVGEQY